The T cell receptor (beta chain) described here comes from a study of T cell responses to AZD1222 COVID-19 vaccine. Study-wide findings and caveats: Repertoire sampling occurred only after the peak T cell response. Unmutated variant regions are reportedly the target of nearly half of TCRs that are spike-specific. Two AZD1222 doses significantly raised spike-specific TCR breadth and depth over controls. Dominant CD4 TCR responses targeted spike regions 160-218 and 743-854.

This CDR3 is 12 amino acids long. Germline V gene lookup returns CDR1 SNHLY and CDR2 FYNNEI. Trimming stripped 4 bases from V and 5 bases from J, with 6 bases between. Some clones are missing from TCRdb's copy, which holds only in-frame ones; the method was immunoSEQ multiplex PCR. This repertoire shows 160,000 or so clones, around nine tenths found once; its top ten account for 1.5% to 2%. With regard to this clone: Its antigen is as yet unknown.

The sequence came from an adult in good health. The V gene is TRBV2, the J gene TRBJ1-5; no clear D gene. The sequenced sample was peripheral blood, obtained on day 0 of AZD1222 vaccination. This chain's CDR3 is CASSVLDQPQHF. In DNA form, the CDR3 reads TGTGCCAGCAGTGTATTAGATCAGCCCCAGCATTTT.